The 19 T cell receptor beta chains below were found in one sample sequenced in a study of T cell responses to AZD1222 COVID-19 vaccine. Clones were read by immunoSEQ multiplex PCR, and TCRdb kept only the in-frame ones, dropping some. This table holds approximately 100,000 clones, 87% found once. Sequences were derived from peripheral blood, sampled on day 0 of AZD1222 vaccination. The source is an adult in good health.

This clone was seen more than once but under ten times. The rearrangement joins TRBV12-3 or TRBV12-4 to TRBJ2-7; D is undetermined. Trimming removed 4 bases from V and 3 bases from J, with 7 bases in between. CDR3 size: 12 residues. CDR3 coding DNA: TGTGCCAGCAGTTCTCTGGACTACGAGCAGTACTTC. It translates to CASSSLDYEQYF.

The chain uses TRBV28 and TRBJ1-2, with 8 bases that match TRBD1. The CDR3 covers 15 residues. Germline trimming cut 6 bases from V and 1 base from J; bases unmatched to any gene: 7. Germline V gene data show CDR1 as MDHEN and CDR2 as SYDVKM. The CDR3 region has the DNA TGTGCCAGCAGCAAGGGGACAGGAGTTAACTATGGCTACACCTTC. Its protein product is CASSKGTGVNYGYTF.

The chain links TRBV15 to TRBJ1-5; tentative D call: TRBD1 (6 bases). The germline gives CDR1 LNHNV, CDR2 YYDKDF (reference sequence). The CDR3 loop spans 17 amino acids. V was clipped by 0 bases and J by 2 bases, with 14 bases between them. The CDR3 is CATSRDSGRGGNQPQHF. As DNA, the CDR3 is TGTGCCACCAGCAGAGATAGTGGCAGGGGTGGCAATCAGCCCCAGCATTTT.

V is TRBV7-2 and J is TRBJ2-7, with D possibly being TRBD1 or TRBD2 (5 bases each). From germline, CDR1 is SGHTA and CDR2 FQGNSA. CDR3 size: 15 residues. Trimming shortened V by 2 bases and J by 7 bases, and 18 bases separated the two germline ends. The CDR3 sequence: CASSLTVRVEEEQYF. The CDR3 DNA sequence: TGTGCCAGCAGCTTAACTGTCAGGGTGGAGGAAGAGCAGTACTTC.

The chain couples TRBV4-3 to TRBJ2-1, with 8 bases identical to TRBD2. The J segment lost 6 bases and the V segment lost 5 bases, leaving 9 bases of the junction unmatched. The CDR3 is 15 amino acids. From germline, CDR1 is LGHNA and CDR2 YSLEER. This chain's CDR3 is CASSSRLASVNEQFF. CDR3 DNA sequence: TGCGCCAGCAGCTCGCGACTAGCGAGTGTCAATGAGCAGTTCTTC.

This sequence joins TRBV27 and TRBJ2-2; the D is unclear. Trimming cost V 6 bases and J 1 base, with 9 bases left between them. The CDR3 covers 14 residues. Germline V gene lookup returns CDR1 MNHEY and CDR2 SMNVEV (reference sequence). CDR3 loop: CASSVIGNTGELFF. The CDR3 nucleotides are TGTGCCAGCAGCGTTATTGGGAACACCGGGGAGCTGTTTTTT.

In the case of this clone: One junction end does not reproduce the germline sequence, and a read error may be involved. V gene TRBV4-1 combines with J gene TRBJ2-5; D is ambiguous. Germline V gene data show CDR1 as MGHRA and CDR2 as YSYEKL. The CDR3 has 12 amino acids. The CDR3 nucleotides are TGCGCCAGCAGCCCCCCTCCAGAGGCCCAGTACTTC. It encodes CASSPPPEAQYF.

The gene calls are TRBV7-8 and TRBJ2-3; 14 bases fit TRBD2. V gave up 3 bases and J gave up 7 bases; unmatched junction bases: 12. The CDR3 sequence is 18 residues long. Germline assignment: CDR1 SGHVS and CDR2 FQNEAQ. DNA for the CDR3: TGTGCCAGCAGCTTCGGCACCGGGACTAGCGGGAGTTTAAATACGCAGTATTTT. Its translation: CASSFGTGTSGSLNTQYF.

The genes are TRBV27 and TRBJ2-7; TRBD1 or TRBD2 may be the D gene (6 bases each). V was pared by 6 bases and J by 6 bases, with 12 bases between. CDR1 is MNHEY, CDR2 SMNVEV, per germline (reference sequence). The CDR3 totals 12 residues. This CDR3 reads CASRSQGLEQYF. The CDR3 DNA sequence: TGTGCCAGCAGATCACAGGGACTCGAGCAGTACTTC.

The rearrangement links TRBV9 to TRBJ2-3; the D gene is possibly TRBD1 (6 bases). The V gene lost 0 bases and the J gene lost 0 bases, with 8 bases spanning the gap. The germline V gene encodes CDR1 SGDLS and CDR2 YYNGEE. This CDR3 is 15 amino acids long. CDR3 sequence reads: CASSVDGTSTDTQYF. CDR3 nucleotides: TGTGCCAGCAGCGTAGATGGGACAAGCACAGATACGCAGTATTTT.

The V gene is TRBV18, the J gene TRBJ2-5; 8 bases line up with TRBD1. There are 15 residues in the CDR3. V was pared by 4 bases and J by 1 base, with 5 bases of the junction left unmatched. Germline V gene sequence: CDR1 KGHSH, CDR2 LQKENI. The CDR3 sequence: CASSQRTGSQETQYF. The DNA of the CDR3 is TGTGCCAGCTCACAACGGACAGGGTCCCAAGAGACCCAGTACTTC.

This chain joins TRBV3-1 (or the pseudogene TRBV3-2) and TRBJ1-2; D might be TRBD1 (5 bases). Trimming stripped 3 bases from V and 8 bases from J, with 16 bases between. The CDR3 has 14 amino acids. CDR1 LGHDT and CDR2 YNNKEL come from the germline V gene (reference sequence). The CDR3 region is CASSQGPAPGGYTF. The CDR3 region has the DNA TGTGCCAGCAGCCAGGGACCCGCACCAGGCGGCTACACCTTC.

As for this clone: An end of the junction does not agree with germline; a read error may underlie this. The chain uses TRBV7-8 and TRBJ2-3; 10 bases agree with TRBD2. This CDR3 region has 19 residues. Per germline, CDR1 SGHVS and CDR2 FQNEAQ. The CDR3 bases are TGTGCCAGTAGCTTAGTCGTAGCGGGAGGCCTGAGTATCCCAGATACGCAGTATTTT. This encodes CASSLVVAGGLSIPDTQYF.

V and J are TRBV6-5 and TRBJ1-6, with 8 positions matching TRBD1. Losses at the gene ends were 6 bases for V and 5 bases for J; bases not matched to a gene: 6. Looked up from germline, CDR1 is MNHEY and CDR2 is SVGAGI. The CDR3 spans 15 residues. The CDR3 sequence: CASRRDRYNNSPLHF. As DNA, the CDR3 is TGTGCCAGCAGGAGGGACAGGTACAATAATTCACCCCTCCACTTT.

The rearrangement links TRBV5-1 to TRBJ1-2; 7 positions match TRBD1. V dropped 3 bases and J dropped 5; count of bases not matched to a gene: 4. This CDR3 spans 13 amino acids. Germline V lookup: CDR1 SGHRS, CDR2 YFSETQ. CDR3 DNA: TGCGCCAGCAGCTGGGGACAGAGTTATGGCTACACCTTC. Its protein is CASSWGQSYGYTF. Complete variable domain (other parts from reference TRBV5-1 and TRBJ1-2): KAGVTQTPRYLIKTRGQQVTLSCSPISGHRSVSWYQQTPGQGLQFLFEYFSETQRNKGNFPGRFSGRQFSNSRSEMNVSTLELGDSALYLCASSWGQSYGYTFGSGTRLTVV.

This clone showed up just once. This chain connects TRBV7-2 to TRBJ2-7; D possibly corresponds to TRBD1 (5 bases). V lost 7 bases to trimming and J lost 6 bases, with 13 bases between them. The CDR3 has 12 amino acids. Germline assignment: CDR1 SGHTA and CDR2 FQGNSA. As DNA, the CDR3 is TGTGCCAGCACCCTGTGGGGCGGCGAGCAGTACTTC. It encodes CASTLWGGEQYF.

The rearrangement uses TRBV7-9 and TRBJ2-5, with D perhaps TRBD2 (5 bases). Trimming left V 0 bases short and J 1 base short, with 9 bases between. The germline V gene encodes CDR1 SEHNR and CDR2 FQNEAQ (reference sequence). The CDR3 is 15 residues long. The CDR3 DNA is TGTGCCAGCAGCTTAGCGCTAGCAAGCCAAGAGACCCAGTACTTC. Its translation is CASSLALASQETQYF.

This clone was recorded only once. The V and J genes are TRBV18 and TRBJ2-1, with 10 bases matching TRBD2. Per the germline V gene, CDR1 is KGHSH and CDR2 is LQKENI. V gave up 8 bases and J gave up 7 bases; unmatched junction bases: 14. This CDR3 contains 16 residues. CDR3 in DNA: TGTGCCAGCGGTGATCAGGGACTAGCGAGATTTAATGAGCAGTTCTTC. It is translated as CASGDQGLARFNEQFF.

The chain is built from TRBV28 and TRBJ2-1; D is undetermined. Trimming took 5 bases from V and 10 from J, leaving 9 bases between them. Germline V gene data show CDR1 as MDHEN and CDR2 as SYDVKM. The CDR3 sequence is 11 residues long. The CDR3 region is CASSPRWEQFF. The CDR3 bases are TGTGCCAGCAGTCCCCGGTGGGAGCAGTTCTTC.